The TCR beta chain under discussion was sequenced for a study of shared clonotypes between healthy human individuals. The germline gives CDR1 SGHRS, CDR2 YFSETQ. V shed 4 bases and J shed 1 base, with 8 bases lying between them. This CDR3 is built from 13 residues. Repertoires were generated with immunoSEQ multiplex PCR, while TCRdb's copy carries only in-frame clones and drops some. The sample carries approximately 500,000 clones, approximately 79% recorded once. This TCR was recovered from a woman in her 40s in good health. Some clones in this sample may be carry-over from other donors' samples. The chain recombines TRBV5-1 with TRBJ1-1; the D is unclear. Sequencing was performed on PBMCs. In DNA form, the CDR3 reads TGCGCCAGCAGCGTCGGCAAGAACACTGAAGCTTTCTTT. It specifies CASSVGKNTEAFF.